This TCR beta chain was sequenced during a study of T cells in Graves' hyperthyroidism and ophthalmopathy (dated by TCRdb to 2018 to 2020). About the full investigation: Peripheral blood samples were taken at the time of initial diagnosis, prior to any treatment. To identify distinguishing TCR V-J signatures, a discovery cohort of around 100 patients was used, comprising fewer than 45 with Graves' ophthalmopathy and around 57 with stable Graves' hyperthyroidism. Whether ophthalmopathy could be predicted prospectively was tested in an independent validation cohort made up of 18 to 20 hyperthyroidism patients plus 17 patients who later progressed to ophthalmopathy. The 90 to 100 discovery patients were randomly split 7:3 into training and test sets. In addition, the study compared T-cell repertoires in thyroid tissue and in blood from five to seven Graves' hyperthyroidism patients. Once sampling was done, hyperthyroidism patients were given methimazole at a starting dose of 30 mg daily, whereas ophthalmopathy patients were given high-dose intravenous methylprednisolone. The paper describes TCR Vbeta CDR3 sequencing of fewer than 150 peripheral blood samples, made up of approximately 40 ophthalmopathy patients, roughly 80 hyperthyroidism patients and about 17 progressor patients.

Summary of the overall study and its limitations: In validation, the model predicted progression to ophthalmopathy a median of 6.5 months before onset, with over 55% sensitivity and just under 75% specificity. No statistical method was used to fix the sample size in advance, and group allocation was not hidden from the investigators. Most expanded thyroid clonotypes (frequency above 0.001) were also detected in blood, a finding suggesting that blood repertoires may reflect thyroid immune responses. In cross-validation, a model built on a 13 V-J signature told ophthalmopathy apart from stable hyperthyroidism with just under 90% sensitivity and around 81% specificity, and in testing the same model reached 80%/75%.

V lost 9 bases and J lost 2 bases; the stretch between them is 20 bases long. Reading the germline V gene (reference sequence) gives CDR1 LNHDA and CDR2 SQIVND. The CDR3, cysteine through phenylalanine, is 15 amino acids long. CDR3 DNA only is kept here, 45 bases in frame from base 1. The TCR beta CDR3 regions were amplified from RNA transcripts. The first round of RT-PCR for the TCR CDR3 was performed with the HTBI primer set and the Qiagen OneStep RT-PCR kit. A second multiplex PCR round built the libraries, followed by size selection and purification. Paired-end sequencing of the libraries was performed with 100 bp reads on an Illumina HiSeq2000. The original pipeline was this. Raw data were processed with SOAPnuke, discarding reads with adapters, uncalled bases, mean Phred below 15, or no exact constant-primer or identifier match. COPE v1.2.5 was used to merge the high-quality paired reads, and each unique nucleotide sequence was defined as a clonotype. MiTCR v1.1 was used to align the clonotypes against IMGT TRBV, TRBD and TRBJ reference segments. Analysis was restricted to V-J combinations with a frequency above 0.0001, which covered roughly 99% of repertoires. The TCS score was defined as F50 (clonal expansion) divided by E x V (chaos), with BLOSUM62-based TCRdist calculated between CDR3 peptides within each V-J. Welch's t-statistics and random forest reduced just over 500 V-J features to 10 to 15, which were used in a naive Bayes classifier (R e1071). Thyroid-blood repertoire similarity was quantified with the Morisita-Horn index. Using fastp at Q25 and MiXCR, TCRdb reprocessed the public reads and kept productive beta chains. Rows are unified per CDR3 protein, each entry keeping the most common DNA and genes. It is TCRdb's table, rather than the study itself, that gives the V and J calls and clone size. Here the sample has hundreds of thousands of distinct CDR3 sequences; around 39% occur a single time. The ten largest clones take up around 9.3% of the sample.

Graves' hyperthyroidism was defined as stable when no progression to ophthalmopathy occurred over 18 months of follow-up. Hyperthyroidism patients were newly diagnosed, had a disease duration of under 2 months, and were aged 18 to 65 years. Patients with uncontrolled infections, other autoimmune diseases, pregnancy or lactation were excluded. Diagnoses were based on clinical symptoms, serum thyroxine and TRAb, thyroid ultrasound and orbital computed tomography. PBMCs were isolated from about 10 ml of fresh peripheral blood by Ficoll-Paque density gradient centrifugation. Total RNA was extracted using Trizol reagent, and RNA quality was assessed on an Agilent 2100 Bioanalyzer. In the case of this clonotype: There is no known antigen for this receptor. Base qualities were left out, and no much larger clone turns up one base away.

The sequence was obtained from a man between 18 and 29 years old with Graves' hyperthyroidism. The sample comprised blood. The chain employs TRBV19 and TRBJ2-7; TRBD1 could be the D gene, as 6 bases match. The nucleotides are TGTGCCAGCTCACCCGGACAGCTCAAAACCTACGAGCAGTACTTC. Translated, it reads CASSPGQLKTYEQYF.